Below, 2 T cell receptor beta chains from the same sample are listed, as sequenced in a study of cytomegalovirus exposure and HLA in healthy donors. With 60 Vbeta and 13 Jbeta primers, the PCR was carried out. Sequenced by immunoSEQ multiplex PCR; TCRdb stores in-frame clones only, minus some. The data contain about 120,000 clones, about 8.6% of them singletons. The sequenced sample consisted of PBMCs. The receptors originated from a woman aged 40 to 50 in good health and CMV-seropositive.

In this sample, this clone turned up a few times. This chain joins TRBV6-1 and TRBJ1-1, with 8 bases matching TRBD1. The length of the CDR3 is 15 residues. V shed 7 bases and J 6 bases; nucleotides not matched to a gene: 13. CDR1 is MNHNS, CDR2 SASEGT, per germline. CDR3 residues: CASTHPFQGAAEAFF. The CDR3 DNA sequence: TGTGCCAGCACCCACCCATTCCAGGGGGCCGCTGAAGCTTTCTTT.

The rearrangement joins TRBV7-9 to TRBJ1-5; D not certain. CDR3 length equals 15 residues. Trimming stripped 4 bases from V and 2 bases from J, with 12 bases between. Germline V gene lookup returns CDR1 SEHNR and CDR2 FQNEAQ (reference sequence). The DNA of the CDR3 is TGTGCCAGCAGCTCCTGGTCTGAGGGCAATCAGCCCCAGCATTTT. Amino acids: CASSSWSEGNQPQHF.